This T cell receptor beta chain stems from a study of identical twins. One entry per CDR3 protein, called by TCRdb with MiXCR from the 5' RACE reads. The data hold hundreds of thousands of distinct CDR3 sequences, with 7.1% observed a single time. This clonotype has ten or more counts. Its antigen is unidentified. The CDR3 sequence is 16 residues long. Germline V gene lookup returns CDR1 SGHRS and CDR2 YFSETQ. J was trimmed by 4 bases and V by 4 bases; bases with no gene match: 11. Points from the study as a whole: With monozygotic twins, out-of-frame TCR alpha sharing exceeded what models estimated.

These data were likewise used in another study, on yellow fever vaccine responses in identical twins.

The specimen sequenced was PBMCs. The chain combines TRBV5-1 with TRBJ1-2, with 9 bases lining up with TRBD1. The receptor was isolated from a woman aged 18-29 years in good health. The CDR3 is CASSEGQGGPPYGYTF. CDR3 DNA sequence: TGCGCCAGCAGCGAGGGACAGGGTGGTCCTCCCTATGGCTACACCTTC.